Listed below are T cell receptor beta chains from one sample, sequenced in a study of shared clonotypes between healthy human individuals. Assay used: immunoSEQ multiplex PCR; TCRdb lists only in-frame clones, some missing. The sample yields some 2.4 million clones, approximately 94% seen once. Sequenced: naive CD4+ T cells from PBMCs. The receptors shown here come from a man aged 18 to 30 in good health. Some clones in this sample may be carry-over from other donors' samples. CDR3s include the opening cysteine and the closing phenylalanine or tryptophan. The order of the fields is J gene, V gene, D gene, clone size, CDR3 protein, CDR3 DNA. D genes are given only for firm matches. Part of the rows lack a size; the others show once, few, many or a class for expanded clones.

J: TRBJ1-5; V: TRBV4-3; D: TRBD1; size: few; CDR3: CASSLQNRGDQPQHF; DNA: TGCGCCAGCAGCCTACAGAACAGGGGAGATCAGCCCCAGCATTTT
J: TRBJ2-5; V: TRBV11-2; D: NA; size: NA; CDR3: CASAREETQYF; DNA: TGTGCCAGCGCGAGGGAGGAGACCCAGTACTTC
J: TRBJ2-7; V: TRBV9; D: TRBD1; size: NA; CDR3: CASSVVAQGGEQYF; DNA: TGTGCCAGCAGCGTAGTGGCACAGGGGGGCGAGCAGTACTTC
J: TRBJ2-1; V: TRBV10-3; D: NA; size: NA; CDR3: CAISDFSGVLSYNEQFF; DNA: TGTGCCATCAGTGATTTTTCGGGAGTCCTCTCCTACAATGAGCAGTTCTTC
J: TRBJ1-1; V: TRBV28; D: NA; size: NA; CDR3: CASRTRGRRNTEAFF; DNA: TGTGCCAGCCGAACCCGGGGACGCAGGAACACTGAAGCTTTCTTT
J: TRBJ2-3; V: TRBV10-3; D: NA; size: NA; CDR3: CAISGGDSSTDTQYF; DNA: TGTGCCATCAGTGGGGGGGACTCGAGCACAGATACGCAGTATTTT
J: TRBJ1-4; V: TRBV7-8; D: NA; size: NA; CDR3: CASSLHRVATNEKLFF; DNA: TGTGCCAGCAGCCTACACAGGGTGGCAACTAATGAAAAACTGTTTTTT
J: TRBJ1-5; V: TRBV4-3; D: TRBD1; size: NA; CDR3: CASSQDQGGPQPQHF; DNA: TGCGCCAGCAGCCAAGATCAGGGGGGCCCGCAGCCCCAGCATTTT
J: TRBJ1-5; V: TRBV5-5; D: NA; size: NA; CDR3: CASSFYGDQPQHF; DNA: TGTGCCAGCAGCTTCTACGGAGATCAGCCCCAGCATTTT
J: TRBJ1-1; V: TRBV20-1; D: NA; size: few; CDR3: CSASRYTEAFF; DNA: TGCAGTGCTAGCCGATATACTGAAGCTTTCTTT
J: TRBJ2-7; V: TRBV5-1; D: NA; size: once; CDR3: CASSLVPETYEQYF; DNA: TGCGCCAGCAGCTTGGTTCCCGAAACCTACGAGCAGTACTTC
J: TRBJ1-1; V: TRBV5-1; D: NA; size: few; CDR3: CASSLGEMGTEAFF; DNA: TGCGCCAGCAGCTTGGGGGAGATGGGCACTGAAGCTTTCTTT
J: TRBJ2-3; V: TRBV7-3; D: TRBD2; size: NA; CDR3: CASSSGLAGGADTQYF; DNA: TGTGCCAGCAGCTCGGGACTAGCGGGAGGCGCAGATACGCAGTATTTT
J: TRBJ2-7; V: TRBV18; D: NA; size: NA; CDR3: CASSPNLGGEQYF; DNA: TGTGCCAGCTCACCTAATCTGGGCGGCGAGCAGTACTTC
J: TRBJ2-1; V: TRBV19; D: NA; size: NA; CDR3: CASSHLSEQFF; DNA: TGTGCCAGTAGTCACCTAAGTGAGCAGTTCTTC
J: TRBJ1-1; V: TRBV19; D: NA; size: NA; CDR3: CASSSADSLNTEAFF; DNA: TGTGCCAGTAGTTCAGCGGACAGCCTGAACACTGAAGCTTTCTTT
J: TRBJ2-2; V: TRBV28; D: NA; size: NA; CDR3: CASSFIVHRAKNTGELFF; DNA: TGTGCCAGCAGCTTTATTGTGCACCGGGCCAAAAACACCGGGGAGCTGTTTTTT
J: TRBJ2-7; V: TRBV11-2; D: TRBD1; size: NA; CDR3: CASSRTGSTYEQYF; DNA: TGTGCCAGCAGCCGGACAGGGAGTACCTACGAGCAGTACTTC
J: TRBJ2-1; V: TRBV28; D: TRBD2; size: NA; CDR3: CASSSPGLGGAEQFF; DNA: TGTGCCAGCAGTTCCCCGGGACTAGGTGGGGCTGAGCAGTTCTTC
J: TRBJ1-6; V: TRBV5-6; D: NA; size: NA; CDR3: CASSRVETANNSPLHF; DNA: TGTGCCAGCAGCCGAGTAGAGACAGCGAATAATTCACCCCTCCACTTT
J: TRBJ2-7; V: TRBV15; D: TRBD2; size: NA; CDR3: CATRAREDSYEQYF; DNA: TGTGCCACCAGGGCTCGGGAGGACTCCTACGAGCAGTACTTC
J: TRBJ2-5; V: TRBV10-3; D: TRBD1; size: once; CDR3: CAISEGTTGGFQETQYF; DNA: TGTGCCATCAGCGAGGGGACGACAGGGGGTTTCCAAGAGACCCAGTACTTC
J: TRBJ1-2; V: TRBV30; D: NA; size: NA; CDR3: CAWNHYGYTF; DNA: TGTGCCTGGAACCACTATGGCTACACCTTC
J: TRBJ2-3; V: TRBV5-1; D: NA; size: NA; CDR3: CASSLQGGILSTDTQYF; DNA: TGCGCCAGCAGCTTGCAGGGCGGGATCCTTAGCACAGATACGCAGTATTTT
J: TRBJ2-3; V: TRBV30; D: NA; size: once; CDR3: CAWSREMGDTQYF; DNA: TGTGCCTGGAGTCGGGAGATGGGAGATACGCAGTATTTT
J: TRBJ2-5; V: TRBV7-3; D: NA; size: NA; CDR3: CASRVPGFQETQYF; DNA: TGTGCCAGCAGGGTCCCGGGATTCCAAGAGACCCAGTACTTC
J: TRBJ2-7; V: TRBV28; D: NA; size: NA; CDR3: CASSLSRGYEQYF; DNA: TGTGCCAGCAGTTTGAGCAGGGGCTACGAGCAGTACTTC
J: TRBJ1-2; V: TRBV5-1; D: TRBD1; size: NA; CDR3: CASSSLEAGGGYTF; DNA: TGCGCCAGCAGCTCACTGGAGGCAGGGGGCGGCTACACCTTC
J: TRBJ1-1; V: TRBV19; D: NA; size: NA; CDR3: CASSISGGVNTEAFF; DNA: TGTGCCAGTAGTATCTCTGGGGGTGTGAACACTGAAGCTTTCTTT
J: TRBJ1-1; V: TRBV21-1; D: NA; size: NA; CDR3: CASSFSMNTEAFF; DNA: TGTGCCAGCAGCTTCTCTATGAACACTGAAGCTTTCTTT
J: TRBJ2-5; V: TRBV23-1; D: TRBD2; size: NA; CDR3: CASSQFSMKASGNERETQYF; DNA: TGCGCCAGCAGTCAATTCTCGATGAAGGCTAGCGGAAACGAGAGGGAGACCCAGTACTTC
J: TRBJ1-3; V: TRBV6-4; D: NA; size: NA; CDR3: CASSDQCSGNTIYF; DNA: TGTGCCAGCAGTGACCAGTGCTCTGGAAACACCATATATTTT
J: TRBJ1-3; V: TRBV30; D: TRBD1; size: NA; CDR3: CARGTGTKGNTIYF; DNA: TGTGCCCGTGGGACAGGGACTAAGGGAAACACCATATATTTT
J: TRBJ2-2; V: TRBV14; D: TRBD2; size: NA; CDR3: CASSQEGTRRSGELFF; DNA: TGTGCCAGCAGCCAAGAAGGGACTAGAAGGTCCGGGGAGCTGTTTTTT
J: TRBJ1-1; V: TRBV7-3; D: NA; size: NA; CDR3: CASSLSPLGGEAFF; DNA: TGTGCCAGCAGCTTAAGCCCGTTGGGGGGGGAAGCTTTCTTT
J: TRBJ2-3; V: TRBV9; D: NA; size: NA; CDR3: CASSVEQGPPDTQYF; DNA: TGTGCCAGCAGCGTAGAGCAGGGTCCTCCAGATACGCAGTATTTT
J: TRBJ1-5; V: TRBV6-6; D: TRBD1; size: NA; CDR3: CASSNRGSNQPQHF; DNA: TGTGCCAGCAGTAACAGGGGTAGCAATCAGCCCCAGCATTTT
J: TRBJ2-1; V: TRBV5-4; D: TRBD2; size: NA; CDR3: CASSPTAGANYNEQFF; DNA: TGTGCCAGCAGCCCTACAGCGGGAGCTAACTACAATGAGCAGTTCTTC
J: TRBJ1-4; V: TRBV6-7; D: NA; size: NA; CDR3: CASSYWTPATNEKLFF; DNA: TGTGCCAGCAGTTACTGGACACCTGCAACTAATGAAAAACTGTTTTTT
J: TRBJ1-2; V: TRBV28; D: TRBD1; size: once; CDR3: CASRNQGAIGYTF; DNA: TGTGCCAGCCGAAATCAGGGGGCGATAGGCTACACCTTC
J: TRBJ2-2; V: TRBV9; D: NA; size: NA; CDR3: CASSVLVTGELFF; DNA: TGTGCCAGCAGCGTACTAGTGACCGGGGAGCTGTTTTTT
J: TRBJ2-7; V: TRBV2; D: TRBD2; size: NA; CDR3: CASKVTSVTTYEQYF; DNA: TGTGCCAGCAAAGTTACTAGCGTCACGACCTACGAGCAGTACTTC
J: TRBJ2-7; V: TRBV9; D: TRBD1; size: NA; CDR3: CASSGGQVATYEQYF; DNA: TGTGCCAGCAGCGGTGGACAGGTCGCTACCTACGAGCAGTACTTC
J: TRBJ2-2; V: TRBV7-2; D: TRBD1; size: NA; CDR3: CASSPDRLNTGELFF; DNA: TGTGCCAGCAGCCCGGACAGGCTCAACACCGGGGAGCTGTTTTTT
J: TRBJ2-1; V: TRBV19; D: NA; size: NA; CDR3: CASSTGRATSYNEQFF; DNA: TGTGCCAGTAGTACGGGGCGGGCGACTTCCTACAATGAGCAGTTCTTC
J: TRBJ2-7; V: TRBV11-3; D: NA; size: NA; CDR3: CASSVGAEEQYF; DNA: TGTGCCAGCAGCGTAGGGGCGGAGGAGCAGTACTTC
J: TRBJ1-5; V: TRBV6-1; D: NA; size: NA; CDR3: CASSDGGLSNQPQHF; DNA: TGTGCCAGCAGTGATGGGGGGCTGAGCAATCAGCCCCAGCATTTT
J: TRBJ2-3; V: TRBV7-9; D: NA; size: NA; CDR3: CASSLIPDTQYF; DNA: TGTGCCAGCAGCTTAATCCCAGATACGCAGTATTTT
J: TRBJ1-1; V: TRBV28; D: NA; size: NA; CDR3: CASSMTVPNTEAFF; DNA: TGTGCCAGCAGTATGACAGTTCCGAACACTGAAGCTTTCTTT
J: TRBJ2-4; V: TRBV11-2; D: NA; size: NA; CDR3: CASSSRKDGDIQYF; DNA: TGTGCCAGCAGCTCTCGGAAGGATGGGGACATTCAGTACTTC
J: TRBJ1-6; V: TRBV30; D: TRBD1; size: NA; CDR3: CAWRGQGNSPLHF; DNA: TGTGCCTGGAGGGGACAGGGTAATTCACCCCTCCACTTT
J: TRBJ2-7; V: TRBV28; D: TRBD2; size: NA; CDR3: CASSSPRDSSTSGSYEQYF; DNA: TGTGCCAGCAGTTCCCCCCGGGACAGTTCGACTAGCGGGAGCTACGAGCAGTACTTC
J: TRBJ2-5; V: TRBV6-1; D: NA; size: once; CDR3: CASMRETQYF; DNA: TGTGCCAGCATGCGGGAGACCCAGTACTTC
J: TRBJ2-5; V: TRBV2; D: TRBD2; size: NA; CDR3: CASSGTSGSQETQYF; DNA: TGTGCCAGCAGCGGGACTAGCGGGAGCCAAGAGACCCAGTACTTC